Listed here are 19 T cell receptor beta chains from one sample, sequenced in a study of blood T cell repertoires in COVID-19. Some clones are missing from TCRdb's copy, which holds only in-frame ones; the method was immunoSEQ multiplex PCR. Of roughly 240,000 clones in the sample, roughly 80% are singletons; the top ten hold about 3.6%. Sequenced sample: PBMCs or T cells enriched from blood (not recorded which). These receptors were collected from a woman in her thirties or forties who had been exposed to COVID-19.

The chain employs TRBV30 and TRBJ2-7; D may be TRBD2 (5 bases). V dropped 6 bases and J dropped 2 bases, with 11 bases sitting between them. The CDR3 runs 12 residues. Germline V gene data show CDR1 as GTSNPN and CDR2 as SVGIG (reference sequence). The chain's CDR3 is CACSLGPYEQYF. DNA of the CDR3: TGTGCCTGCTCACTAGGCCCCTACGAGCAGTACTTC.

The rearrangement joins TRBV28 to TRBJ2-2; 7 bases agree with TRBD1. This CDR3 is built from 15 residues. Looked up from germline, CDR1 is MDHEN and CDR2 is SYDVKM. V lost 6 bases, J lost 0 bases, and 4 bases stayed unmatched. CDR3 amino acids: CASRRTGANTGELFF. CDR3 sequence (DNA): TGTGCCAGCAGACGGACAGGCGCGAACACCGGGGAGCTGTTTTTT.

The chain recombines TRBV5-1 with TRBJ1-3, with 12 bases identical to TRBD1. Germline V gives CDR1 SGHRS, CDR2 YFSETQ. The CDR3 is 17 amino acids. After removal of 1 base from V and 8 bases from J, the junction contained 10 bases not matched to a gene. The CDR3 loop is CASSLRSGTGGLDTIYF. The CDR3 coding sequence is TGCGCCAGCAGCTTGAGATCCGGGACAGGGGGCTTAGACACCATATATTTT.

This clone was counted a few times. CDR3 sequence reads: CASQGTISEQYF. The CDR3 bases are TGTGCCAGCCAAGGGACAATCTCCGAGCAGTACTTC. This sequence joins TRBV2 and TRBJ2-7, with D perhaps TRBD1 (6 bases). The CDR3 loop spans 12 amino acids. Trimming pared 8 bases from V and 6 bases from J, leaving 14 bases between. Germline V gene sequence: CDR1 SNHLY, CDR2 FYNNEI.

The chain employs TRBV3-1 (or the pseudogene TRBV3-2) and TRBJ1-1; weak D call: TRBD1 (5 bases). Per the germline V gene, CDR1 is LGHDT and CDR2 is YNNKEL (reference sequence). Trimming removed 3 bases at V and 0 bases at J, with 14 bases between. This CDR3 is built from 16 residues. The CDR3 is CASSHYWTLLNTEAFF. CDR3 sequence (DNA): TGTGCCAGCAGCCACTACTGGACACTTCTGAACACTGAAGCTTTCTTT.

The chain joins TRBV7-2 to TRBJ2-7, with D perhaps matching TRBD1 (5 bases). This CDR3 comprises 13 residues. Trimming cost V 6 bases and J 0 bases, with 9 bases left between them. CDR1 and CDR2 from the germline V gene are SGHTA and FQGNSA. The CDR3 region has the DNA TGTGCCAGCAGACCAGGGCCCTCCTACGAGCAGTACTTC. It codes for CASRPGPSYEQYF.

The chain uses TRBV10-3 and TRBJ1-2, with 7 bases fitting TRBD1. In germline, CDR1 is ENHRY, CDR2 SYGVKD. The CDR3 covers 15 residues. Losses at the gene ends were 7 bases for V and 0 bases for J; bases not matched to a gene: 8. CDR3 region: CAIKFGTEPNYGYTF. CDR3 coding DNA: TGTGCCATCAAGTTCGGGACAGAGCCTAACTATGGCTACACCTTC.

This clone was observed at least ten times. The V call is TRBV9, the J call TRBJ2-6; 7 bases line up with TRBD1. The V segment lost 4 bases and the J segment 0 bases; nucleotides outside the gene matches: 10. Looked up from germline, CDR1 is SGDLS and CDR2 is YYNGEE. The CDR3 sequence is 18 residues long. Here the CDR3 DNA reads TGTGCCAGCAGCATCATGGGGACAGCCAACTCTGGGGCCAACGTCCTGACTTTC. Translation gives CASSIMGTANSGANVLTF.

This chain connects TRBV28 to TRBJ2-7; 11 bases agree with TRBD2. The V segment lost 6 bases and the J segment 2 bases; nucleotides outside the gene matches: 6. Germline lookup yields CDR1 MDHEN and CDR2 SYDVKM. The CDR3 consists of 15 residues. The DNA for the CDR3 is TGTGCCAGCAGCACGACTAGCGGGGCCCCCTACGAGCAGTACTTC. It yields the protein CASSTTSGAPYEQYF.

The V call is TRBV28, the J call TRBJ1-1, with D perhaps matching TRBD1 (5 bases). CDR3 size: 15 residues. The ends were cut back, 8 bases at V and 6 bases at J, with 22 bases in the middle. Germline CDR1 MDHEN, CDR2 SYDVKM. CDR3: CASLPIGGMASEAFF. The CDR3 region has the DNA TGTGCCAGCTTACCCATCGGGGGGATGGCCTCTGAAGCTTTCTTT.

This chain connects TRBV19 to TRBJ1-3; the D gene is possibly TRBD1 (6 bases). Germline V gene data show CDR1 as LNHDA and CDR2 as SQIVND (reference sequence). The CDR3 is 13 amino acids. V lost 9 bases and J lost 8, with 17 bases in between. The CDR3 reads CASTTPGADTIYF. The CDR3, as DNA: TGTGCCAGCACGACCCCAGGGGCGGACACCATATATTTT.

J is TRBJ2-1 and V is TRBV4-2; D possibly corresponds to TRBD2 (6 bases). The germline CDR1 and CDR2 sequences are LGHNA and YNFKEQ. The CDR3 is 16 amino acids. V shed 2 bases and J shed 9 bases, with 20 bases lying between them. The CDR3 is CASSQTIGTSLAEQFF. CDR3 sequence (DNA): TGTGCCAGCAGCCAAACGATCGGAACTAGCTTGGCTGAGCAGTTCTTC.

The chain joins TRBV5-6 to TRBJ2-7, with D maybe TRBD1 (6 bases). The CDR3 sequence is 14 residues long. Trimming cost V 3 bases and J 1 base, with 11 bases left between them. The V gene's germline CDR1 is SGHDT and CDR2 YYEEEE. Written as DNA, the CDR3 is TGTGCCAGCAGCTCCTTGGACAGATCCTACGAGCAGTACTTC. Encoded protein: CASSSLDRSYEQYF.

In nucleotides, the CDR3 is TGCGCCAGCAGCCGCTCTACCGACAGTAATGAAAAACTGTTTTTT. Amino acids: CASSRSTDSNEKLFF. The chain recombines TRBV5-1 with TRBJ1-4, with D possibly TRBD1 on 5 matching bases. The CDR3 is 15 residues long. V lost 4 bases to trimming and J lost 4 bases, with 14 bases between them. From germline, CDR1 is SGHRS and CDR2 YFSETQ. The whole variable domain, filled in from reference TRBV5-1 and TRBJ1-4, reads KAGVTQTPRYLIKTRGQQVTLSCSPISGHRSVSWYQQTPGQGLQFLFEYFSETQRNKGNFPGRFSGRQFSNSRSEMNVSTLELGDSALYLCASSRSTDSNEKLFFGSGTQLSVL.

The chain has TRBV12-3 or TRBV12-4 and TRBJ1-2; D perhaps matches TRBD1 (5 bases). The CDR3 extends over 13 amino acids. V was cut by 3 bases and J by 4 bases, with 9 bases left in between. CDR3 sequence (DNA): TGTGCCAGCAGTTTTAGGGGTACCTATGGCTACACCTTC. Translated, it gives CASSFRGTYGYTF.

The chain joins TRBV5-8 to TRBJ1-2; the D is unclear. The V end lost 4 bases, the J end lost 2 bases, and 15 bases lay between the germline ends. The germline V gene has CDR1 SGHTS and CDR2 YDEGEE. This CDR3 region has 15 residues. DNA for the CDR3: TGTGCCAGCAGCAAAAACCTCGGGAAGAACTATGGCTACACCTTC. Residues: CASSKNLGKNYGYTF.

The chain has TRBV5-4 and TRBJ1-2; 7 nucleotides agree with TRBD1. Germline V gene data show CDR1 as SGHNT and CDR2 as YYREEE (reference sequence). CDR3 length: 13 residues. V lost 1 base, J lost 6 bases, and 3 bases stayed unmatched. CDR3 coding DNA: TGTGCCAGCAGCTTGATGCAGGGGGATGGCTACACCTTC. Amino acids: CASSLMQGDGYTF.

This chain connects TRBV18 to TRBJ1-1, with a possible D match to TRBD1 (6 bases). Germline V gene lookup returns CDR1 KGHSH and CDR2 LQKENI. CDR3 length: 15 residues. Trimming removed 6 bases from V and 0 bases from J, with 14 bases in between. CDR3 sequence (DNA): TGTGCCAGCTCCGCGGGGGGGGCAATGAACACTGAAGCTTTCTTT. Translated, it gives CASSAGGAMNTEAFF.

This clone was counted between two and nine times. V and J are TRBV5-1 and TRBJ2-7; D unresolved. The V end was cut by 0 bases, the J end by 4 bases, with 8 bases between. The CDR3 totals 13 residues. The germline V gene encodes CDR1 SGHRS and CDR2 YFSETQ. The CDR3 loop is CASSLASEYEQYF. CDR3 coding DNA: TGCGCCAGCAGCTTGGCCAGCGAGTACGAGCAGTACTTC. Filled out from reference TRBV5-1 and TRBJ2-7, the complete variable domain reads KAGVTQTPRYLIKTRGQQVTLSCSPISGHRSVSWYQQTPGQGLQFLFEYFSETQRNKGNFPGRFSGRQFSNSRSEMNVSTLELGDSALYLCASSLASEYEQYFGPGTRLTVT.